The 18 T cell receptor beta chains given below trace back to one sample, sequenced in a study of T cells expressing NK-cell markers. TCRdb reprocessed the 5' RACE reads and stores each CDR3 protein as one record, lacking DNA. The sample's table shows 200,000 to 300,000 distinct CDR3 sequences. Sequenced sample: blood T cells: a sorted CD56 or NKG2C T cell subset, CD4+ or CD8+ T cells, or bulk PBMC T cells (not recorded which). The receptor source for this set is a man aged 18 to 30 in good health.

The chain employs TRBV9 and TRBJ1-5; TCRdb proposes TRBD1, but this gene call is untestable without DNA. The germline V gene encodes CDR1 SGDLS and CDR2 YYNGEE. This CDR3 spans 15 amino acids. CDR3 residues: CASSARGGVAQPQHF. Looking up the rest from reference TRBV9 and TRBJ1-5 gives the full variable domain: DSGVTQTPKHLITATGQRVTLRCSPRSGDLSVYWYQQSLDQGLQFLIQYYNGEERAKGNILERFSAQQFPDLHSELNLSSLELGDSALYFCASSARGGVAQPQHFGDGTRLSIL.

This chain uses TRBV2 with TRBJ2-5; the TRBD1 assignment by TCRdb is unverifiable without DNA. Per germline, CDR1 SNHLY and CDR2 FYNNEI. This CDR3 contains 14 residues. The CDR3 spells CASGGTGRQETQYF.

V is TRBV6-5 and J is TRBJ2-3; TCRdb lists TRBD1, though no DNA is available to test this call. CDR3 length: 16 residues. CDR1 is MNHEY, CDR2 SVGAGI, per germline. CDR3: CASSLPTRQGPETQYF.

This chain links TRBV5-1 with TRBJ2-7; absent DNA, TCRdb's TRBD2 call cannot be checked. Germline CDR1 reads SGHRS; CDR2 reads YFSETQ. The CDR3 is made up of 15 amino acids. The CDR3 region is CASSPSGGFYYEQYF.

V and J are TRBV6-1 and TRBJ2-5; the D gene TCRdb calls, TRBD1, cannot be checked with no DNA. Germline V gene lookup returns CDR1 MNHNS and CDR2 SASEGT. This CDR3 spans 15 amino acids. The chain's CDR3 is CASSGKGAVQETQYF.

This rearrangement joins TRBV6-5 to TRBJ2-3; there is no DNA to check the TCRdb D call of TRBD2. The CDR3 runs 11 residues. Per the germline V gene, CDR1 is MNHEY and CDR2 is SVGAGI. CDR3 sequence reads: CASSRGVSQYF.

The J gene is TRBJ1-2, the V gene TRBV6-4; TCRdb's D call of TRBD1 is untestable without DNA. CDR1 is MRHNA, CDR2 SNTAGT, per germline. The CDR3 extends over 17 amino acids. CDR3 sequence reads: CASPLQPTGTGFYGYTF.

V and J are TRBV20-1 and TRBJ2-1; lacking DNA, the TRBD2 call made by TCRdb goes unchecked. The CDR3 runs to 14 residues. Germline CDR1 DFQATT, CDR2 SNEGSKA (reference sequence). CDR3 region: CSARDPASGVEQFF.

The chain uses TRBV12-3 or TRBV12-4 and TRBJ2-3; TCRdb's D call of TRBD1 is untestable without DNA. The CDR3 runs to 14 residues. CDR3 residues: CASSSDRHTDTQYF.

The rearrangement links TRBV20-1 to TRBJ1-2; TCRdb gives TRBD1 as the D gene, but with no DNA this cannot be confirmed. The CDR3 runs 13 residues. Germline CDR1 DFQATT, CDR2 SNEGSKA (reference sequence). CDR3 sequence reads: CSARDTGNYGYTF.

This CDR3 reads CSALLTGTQYF. This chain links TRBV20-1 with TRBJ2-3. The length of the CDR3 is 11 residues. Per the germline V gene, CDR1 is DFQATT and CDR2 is SNEGSKA (reference sequence).

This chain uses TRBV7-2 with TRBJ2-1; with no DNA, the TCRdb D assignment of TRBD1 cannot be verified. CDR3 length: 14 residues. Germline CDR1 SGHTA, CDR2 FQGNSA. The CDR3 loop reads CASRVAGAYNEQFF. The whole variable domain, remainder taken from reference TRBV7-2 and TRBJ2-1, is GAGVSQSPSNKVTEKGKDVELRCDPISGHTALYWYRQSLGQGLEFLIYFQGNSAPDKSGLPSDRFSAERTGGSVSTLTIQRTQQEDSAVYLCASRVAGAYNEQFFGPGTRLTVL.

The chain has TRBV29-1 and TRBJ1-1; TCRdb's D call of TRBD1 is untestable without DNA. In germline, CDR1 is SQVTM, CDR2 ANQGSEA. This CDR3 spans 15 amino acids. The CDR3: CSVRSNRDPNTEAFF.

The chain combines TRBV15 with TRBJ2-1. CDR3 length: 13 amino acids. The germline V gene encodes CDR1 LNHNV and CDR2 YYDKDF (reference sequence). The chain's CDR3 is CATSRSSYNEQFF.

The chain's CDR3 is CATMTANTGELFF. The V and J genes are TRBV19 and TRBJ2-2. The CDR3 totals 13 residues. Germline values: CDR1 LNHDA, CDR2 SQIVND (reference sequence).

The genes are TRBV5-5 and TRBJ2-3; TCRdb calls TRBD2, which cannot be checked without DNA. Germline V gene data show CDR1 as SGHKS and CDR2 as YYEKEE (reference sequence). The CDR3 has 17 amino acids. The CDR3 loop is CASSLPASGRAPDTQYF.

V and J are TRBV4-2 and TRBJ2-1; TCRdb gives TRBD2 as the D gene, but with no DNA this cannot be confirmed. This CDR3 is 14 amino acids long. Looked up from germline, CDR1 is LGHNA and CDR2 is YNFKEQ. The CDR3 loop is CASSQVSSGSEQFF.

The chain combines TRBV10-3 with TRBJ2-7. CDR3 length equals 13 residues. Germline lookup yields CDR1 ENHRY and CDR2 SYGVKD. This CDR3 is CAIIDSDSYEQYF.